These T cell receptor beta chains were read from a single sample in a study of blood T cell repertoires in COVID-19. Measured with immunoSEQ multiplex PCR; TCRdb has only the in-frame clones, and not every one. The table includes fewer than 80,000 clones, 85% to 90% detected once. The source material was peripheral blood. Source of these receptors: a middle-aged man with acute or convalescent COVID-19. The conserved cysteine and the conserved F or W are not part of the CDR3 here. Fields, in order: J gene, V gene, CDR3 protein.

>TRBJ2-5|TRBV5-4
ASSLDLAGVETQY
>TRBJ2-7|TRBV6-5
ASSSNRQGSSYEQY
>TRBJ1-3|TRBV5-4
ASSFPGNTIY
>TRBJ2-1|TRBV19
ASSIGGSPNNEQF
>TRBJ2-7|TRBV18
ASSPIGQGGYEQY
>TRBJ2-2|TRBV5-1
ASSRNTGELF
>TRBJ2-7|TRBV19
ASSWDSSYEQY
>TRBJ2-1|TRBV2
ASRRQVRNEQF
>TRBJ1-1|TRBV5-1
ASSSTGKGAF
>TRBJ2-3|TRBV9
ASSVGWAPDTQY
>TRBJ2-1|TRBV5-6
ASSLVAGGFEQF
>TRBJ2-1|TRBV30
AWSVLADEQF
>TRBJ2-5|TRBV7-9
ASSLVAPGKETQY
>TRBJ1-1|TRBV6-5
ASSFGSNTEAF
>TRBJ2-7|TRBV5-3
ARSELYEQY
>TRBJ1-6|TRBV19
ASSIVGDNSPLH
>TRBJ2-3|TRBV30
AWRVTGGAGTDTQY
>TRBJ2-2|TRBV30
AWSARLSTSGRSRELF
>TRBJ2-3|TRBV12-3/TRBV12-4
ASSGVAYTQY
>TRBJ2-7|TRBV7-2
ASSLKGSGVGEQY
>TRBJ2-2|TRBV11-3
ASSLGGKDTGELF
>TRBJ2-3|TRBV5-1
ASSPTGTRADTQY
>TRBJ2-1|TRBV11-3
ASSLLGTSGRGSYNEQF
>TRBJ2-7|TRBV5-4
ASSRPRTGAFNEQY
>TRBJ2-2|TRBV5-1
ASSSGATGGNTGELF
>TRBJ1-2|TRBV5-1
ASSRSGQGADYGYT
>TRBJ2-5|TRBV6-5
ASETSGSETQY
>TRBJ1-1|TRBV18
ASSPQGARNTEAF
>TRBJ1-1|TRBV9
ASSAAFPGGTEAF
>TRBJ2-7|TRBV6-2/TRBV6-3
ASSYWTVYEQY
>TRBJ2-7|TRBV4-1
ASSSSSGTYEQY
>TRBJ2-3|TRBV2
ASSNSRGLAIDTQY
>TRBJ2-7|TRBV19
ASSIRDSFYEQY
>TRBJ2-1|TRBV29-1
SVRKREGIGNEQF
>TRBJ2-5|TRBV5-1
ASSLPGTGVETQY
>TRBJ2-7|TRBV4-1
ASSQDILAGVYEQY
>TRBJ2-3|TRBV18
ASSPSAGITDTQY
>TRBJ1-2|TRBV12-5
ASGLGQGPYGYT
>TRBJ2-5|TRBV28
ASSSLAVYQETQY
>TRBJ1-1|TRBV11-3
ASNTEGANTEAF
>TRBJ2-1|TRBV27
ASSLFAGGEQF
>TRBJ1-2|TRBV7-9
ASDPRRGGGYT